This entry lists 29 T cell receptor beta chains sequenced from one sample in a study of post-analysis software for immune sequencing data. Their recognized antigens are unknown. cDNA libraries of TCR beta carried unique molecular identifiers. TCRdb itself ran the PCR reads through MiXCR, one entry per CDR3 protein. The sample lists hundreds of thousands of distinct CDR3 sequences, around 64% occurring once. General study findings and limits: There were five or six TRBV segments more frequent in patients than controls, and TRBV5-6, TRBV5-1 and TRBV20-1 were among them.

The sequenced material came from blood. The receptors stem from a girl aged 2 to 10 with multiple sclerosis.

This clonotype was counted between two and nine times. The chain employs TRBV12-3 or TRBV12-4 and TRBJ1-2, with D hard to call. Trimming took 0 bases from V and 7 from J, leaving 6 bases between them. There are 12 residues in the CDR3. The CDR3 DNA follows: TGTGCCAGCAGTTTAGCCGGCAGTGGCTACACCTTC. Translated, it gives CASSLAGSGYTF.

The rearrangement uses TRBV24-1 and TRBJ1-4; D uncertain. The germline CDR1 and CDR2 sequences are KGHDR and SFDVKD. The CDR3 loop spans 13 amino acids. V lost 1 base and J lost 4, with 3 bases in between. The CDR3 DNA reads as TGTGCCACCAGTGATTTCGGTAATGAAAAACTGTTTTTT. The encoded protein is CATSDFGNEKLFF.

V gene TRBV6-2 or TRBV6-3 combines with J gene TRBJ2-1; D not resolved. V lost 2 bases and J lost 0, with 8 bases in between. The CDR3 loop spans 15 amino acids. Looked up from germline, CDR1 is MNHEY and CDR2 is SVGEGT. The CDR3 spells CASSYPISSYNEQFF. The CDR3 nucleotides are TGTGCCAGCAGTTACCCAATTAGCTCCTACAATGAGCAGTTCTTC.

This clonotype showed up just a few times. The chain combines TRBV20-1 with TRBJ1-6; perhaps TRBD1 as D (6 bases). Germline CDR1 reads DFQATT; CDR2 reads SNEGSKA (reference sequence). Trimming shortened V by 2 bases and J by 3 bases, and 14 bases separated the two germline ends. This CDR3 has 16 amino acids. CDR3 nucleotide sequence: TGCAGTGCTAGAAAAGCCGTACAGGGCTATAATTCACCCCTCCACTTT. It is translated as CSARKAVQGYNSPLHF.

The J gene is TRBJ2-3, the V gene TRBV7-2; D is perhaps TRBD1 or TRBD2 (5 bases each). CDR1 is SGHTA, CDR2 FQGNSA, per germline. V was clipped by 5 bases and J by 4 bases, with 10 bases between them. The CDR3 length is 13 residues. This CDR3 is CASSPWGSDTQYF. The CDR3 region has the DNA TGTGCCAGCAGCCCATGGGGGTCAGATACGCAGTATTTT.

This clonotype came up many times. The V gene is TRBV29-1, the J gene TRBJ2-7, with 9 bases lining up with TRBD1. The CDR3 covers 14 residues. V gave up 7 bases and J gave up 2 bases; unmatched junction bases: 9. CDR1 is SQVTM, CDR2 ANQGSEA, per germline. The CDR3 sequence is CSAATGTGTYEQYF. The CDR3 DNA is TGCAGCGCCGCAACCGGGACAGGGACCTACGAGCAGTACTTC.

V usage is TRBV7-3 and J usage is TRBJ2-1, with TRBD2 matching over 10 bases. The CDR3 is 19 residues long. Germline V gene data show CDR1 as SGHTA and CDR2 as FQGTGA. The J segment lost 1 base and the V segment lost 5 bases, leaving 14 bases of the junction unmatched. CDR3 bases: TGTGCCAGCAGCCCCATACCGGGACTAGCGTTAGCTTCCTACAATGAGCAGTTCTTC. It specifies CASSPIPGLALASYNEQFF.

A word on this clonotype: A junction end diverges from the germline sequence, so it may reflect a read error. Written as DNA, the CDR3 is TGTACCAGCACCGAATACGGACGGAGGACTGAAGCTTTCTTT. Translation gives CTSTEYGRRTEAFF. The chain joins TRBV6-5 to TRBJ1-1; D is unclear. Per the germline V gene, CDR1 is MNHEY and CDR2 is SVGAGI. This CDR3 has 14 residues.

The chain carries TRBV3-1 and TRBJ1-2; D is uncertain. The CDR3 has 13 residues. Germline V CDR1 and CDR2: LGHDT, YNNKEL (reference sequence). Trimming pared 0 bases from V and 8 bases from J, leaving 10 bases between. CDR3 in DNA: TGTGCCAGCAGCCAAGAACAAGCCGGGGGCTACACCTTC. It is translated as CASSQEQAGGYTF.

CDR3 nucleotides: TGCAGTGCTAGACCGACTCCTAGCTCCTACAATGAGCAGTTCTTC. Its translation is CSARPTPSSYNEQFF. The chain is built from TRBV20-1 and TRBJ2-1; no clear D. Between the trimmed V and J ends, which lost 2 bases and 0 bases, there was a span of 11 bases. Germline V gene lookup returns CDR1 DFQATT and CDR2 SNEGSKA (reference sequence). The CDR3 extends over 15 amino acids.

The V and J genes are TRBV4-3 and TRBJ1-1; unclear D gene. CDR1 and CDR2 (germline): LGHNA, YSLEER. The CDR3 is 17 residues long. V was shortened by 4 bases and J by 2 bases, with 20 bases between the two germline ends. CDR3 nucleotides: TGCGCCAGCAGCCCTAATTCCCGCGTAGTCAGAAACACTGAAGCTTTCTTT. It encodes CASSPNSRVVRNTEAFF.

The DNA of the CDR3 is TGCAGTGCTAGCCCGCTAGCGGGAGTCGAAGGGACCCAGTACTTC. Its protein is CSASPLAGVEGTQYF. J is TRBJ2-7 and V is TRBV20-1; TRBD2 aligns across 10 bases. With the DNA end fitting TRBJ2-5 better, the J assignment may be wrong. There are 15 residues in the CDR3. Germline V gene data show CDR1 as DFQATT and CDR2 as SNEGSKA (reference sequence).

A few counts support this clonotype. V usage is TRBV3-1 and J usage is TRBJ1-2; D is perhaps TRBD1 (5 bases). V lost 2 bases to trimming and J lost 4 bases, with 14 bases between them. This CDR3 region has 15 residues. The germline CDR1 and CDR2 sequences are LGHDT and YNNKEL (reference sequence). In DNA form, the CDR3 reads TGTGCCAGCAGCCAACGAGGATGGGACGTCTATGGCTACACCTTC. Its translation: CASSQRGWDVYGYTF.

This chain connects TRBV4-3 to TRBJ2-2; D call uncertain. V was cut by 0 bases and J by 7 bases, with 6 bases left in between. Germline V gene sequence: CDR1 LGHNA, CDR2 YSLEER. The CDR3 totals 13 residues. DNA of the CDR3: TGCGCCAGCAGCCAAGAAGCTTTCGGGGAGCTGTTTTTT. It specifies CASSQEAFGELFF.

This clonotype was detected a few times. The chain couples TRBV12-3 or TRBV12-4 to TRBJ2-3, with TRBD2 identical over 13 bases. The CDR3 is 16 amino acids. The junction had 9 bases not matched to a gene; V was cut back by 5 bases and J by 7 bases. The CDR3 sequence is CASSPTTSGGAYTQYF. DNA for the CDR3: TGTGCCAGCAGTCCCACAACTAGCGGGGGGGCGTATACGCAGTATTTT.

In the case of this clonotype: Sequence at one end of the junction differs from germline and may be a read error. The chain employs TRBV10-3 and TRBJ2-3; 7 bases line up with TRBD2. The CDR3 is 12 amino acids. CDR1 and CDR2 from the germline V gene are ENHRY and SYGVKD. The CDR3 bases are TGTGCCGTTAGCGGGCGCACAGATGCGCAGTATTTT. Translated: CAVSGRTDAQYF.

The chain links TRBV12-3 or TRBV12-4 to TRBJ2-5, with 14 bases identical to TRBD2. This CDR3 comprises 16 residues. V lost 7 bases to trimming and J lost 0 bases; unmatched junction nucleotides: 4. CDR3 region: CASTGTSGSYQETQYF. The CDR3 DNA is TGTGCCAGCACCGGGACTAGCGGGAGCTACCAAGAGACCCAGTACTTC.

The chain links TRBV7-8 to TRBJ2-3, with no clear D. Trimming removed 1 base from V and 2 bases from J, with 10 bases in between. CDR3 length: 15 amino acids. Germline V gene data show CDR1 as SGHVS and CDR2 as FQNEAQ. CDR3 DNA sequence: TGTGCCAGCAGCTTAGAGGTAGCTTACACAGATACGCAGTATTTT. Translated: CASSLEVAYTDTQYF.

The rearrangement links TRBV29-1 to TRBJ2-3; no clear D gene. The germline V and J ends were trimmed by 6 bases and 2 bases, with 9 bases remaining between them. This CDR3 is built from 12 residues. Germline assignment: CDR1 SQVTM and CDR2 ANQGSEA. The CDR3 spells CSVVESTDTQYF. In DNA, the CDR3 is TGCAGCGTCGTTGAATCCACAGATACGCAGTATTTT.

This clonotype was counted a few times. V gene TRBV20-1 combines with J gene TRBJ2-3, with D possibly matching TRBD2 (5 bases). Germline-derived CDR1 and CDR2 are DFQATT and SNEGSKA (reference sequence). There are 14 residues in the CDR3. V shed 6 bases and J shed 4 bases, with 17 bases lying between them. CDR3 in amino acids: CSAPRPGVSDTQYF. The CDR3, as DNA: TGCAGTGCCCCGCGCCCCGGGGTGTCAGATACGCAGTATTTT.

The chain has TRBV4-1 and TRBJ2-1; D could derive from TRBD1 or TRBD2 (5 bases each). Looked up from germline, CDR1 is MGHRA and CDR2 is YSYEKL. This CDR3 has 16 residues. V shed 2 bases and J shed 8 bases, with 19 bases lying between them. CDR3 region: CASSQPGTSRRDEQFF. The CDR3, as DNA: TGCGCCAGCAGCCAACCCGGGACCTCTCGGAGAGATGAGCAGTTCTTC.

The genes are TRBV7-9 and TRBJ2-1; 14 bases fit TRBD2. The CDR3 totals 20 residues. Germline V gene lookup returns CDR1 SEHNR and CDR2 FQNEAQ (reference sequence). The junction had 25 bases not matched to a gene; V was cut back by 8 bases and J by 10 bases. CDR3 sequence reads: CASPPDRPGTSGSLAWEQFF. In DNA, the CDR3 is TGTGCCAGCCCTCCGGACAGACCCGGGACTAGCGGGAGCCTAGCCTGGGAGCAGTTCTTC.

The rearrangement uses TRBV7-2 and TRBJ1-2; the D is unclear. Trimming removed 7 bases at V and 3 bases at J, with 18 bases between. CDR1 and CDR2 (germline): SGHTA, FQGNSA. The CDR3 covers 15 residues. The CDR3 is CASTLGRNDYYGYTF. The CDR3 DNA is TGTGCCAGCACCCTAGGGCGGAACGACTACTATGGCTACACCTTC.

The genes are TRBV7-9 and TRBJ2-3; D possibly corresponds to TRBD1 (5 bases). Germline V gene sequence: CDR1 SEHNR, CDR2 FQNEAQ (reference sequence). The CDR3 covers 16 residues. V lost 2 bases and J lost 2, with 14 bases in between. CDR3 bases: TGTGCCAGCAGCTTACCACAGGAGCCACTCACAGATACGCAGTATTTT. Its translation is CASSLPQEPLTDTQYF.

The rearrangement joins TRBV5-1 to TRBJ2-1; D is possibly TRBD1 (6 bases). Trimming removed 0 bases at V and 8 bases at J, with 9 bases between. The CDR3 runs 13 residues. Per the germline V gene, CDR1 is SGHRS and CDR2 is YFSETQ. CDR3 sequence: CASSLGGGYEQFF. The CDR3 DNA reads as TGCGCCAGCAGCTTGGGAGGGGGATATGAGCAGTTCTTC.

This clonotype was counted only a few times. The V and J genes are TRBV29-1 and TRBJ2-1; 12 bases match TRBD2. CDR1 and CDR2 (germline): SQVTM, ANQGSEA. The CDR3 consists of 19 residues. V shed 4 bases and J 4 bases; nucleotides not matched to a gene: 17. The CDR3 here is CSVVTASLAGGPLYNEQFF. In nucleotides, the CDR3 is TGCAGCGTTGTTACCGCGTCCCTAGCGGGAGGGCCCCTTTACAATGAGCAGTTCTTC.

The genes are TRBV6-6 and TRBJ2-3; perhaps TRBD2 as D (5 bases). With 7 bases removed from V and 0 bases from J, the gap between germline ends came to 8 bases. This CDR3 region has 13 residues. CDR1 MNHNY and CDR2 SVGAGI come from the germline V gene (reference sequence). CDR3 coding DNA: TGTGCCAGCAAAGCTAGCAGCACAGATACGCAGTATTTT. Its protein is CASKASSTDTQYF.

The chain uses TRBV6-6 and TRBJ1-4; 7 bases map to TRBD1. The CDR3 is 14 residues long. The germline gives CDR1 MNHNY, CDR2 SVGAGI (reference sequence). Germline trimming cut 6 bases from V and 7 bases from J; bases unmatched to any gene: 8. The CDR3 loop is CASSNRQGSEKLFF. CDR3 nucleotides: TGTGCCAGCAGCAACCGACAGGGAAGTGAAAAACTGTTTTTT.

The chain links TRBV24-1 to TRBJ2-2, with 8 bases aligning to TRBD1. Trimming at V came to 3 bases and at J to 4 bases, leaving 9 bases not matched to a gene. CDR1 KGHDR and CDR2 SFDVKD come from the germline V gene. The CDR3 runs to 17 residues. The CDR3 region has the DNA TGTGCCACCAGTGATGTGAGACAGGGGATGAGCACCGGGGAGCTGTTTTTT. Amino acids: CATSDVRQGMSTGELFF.